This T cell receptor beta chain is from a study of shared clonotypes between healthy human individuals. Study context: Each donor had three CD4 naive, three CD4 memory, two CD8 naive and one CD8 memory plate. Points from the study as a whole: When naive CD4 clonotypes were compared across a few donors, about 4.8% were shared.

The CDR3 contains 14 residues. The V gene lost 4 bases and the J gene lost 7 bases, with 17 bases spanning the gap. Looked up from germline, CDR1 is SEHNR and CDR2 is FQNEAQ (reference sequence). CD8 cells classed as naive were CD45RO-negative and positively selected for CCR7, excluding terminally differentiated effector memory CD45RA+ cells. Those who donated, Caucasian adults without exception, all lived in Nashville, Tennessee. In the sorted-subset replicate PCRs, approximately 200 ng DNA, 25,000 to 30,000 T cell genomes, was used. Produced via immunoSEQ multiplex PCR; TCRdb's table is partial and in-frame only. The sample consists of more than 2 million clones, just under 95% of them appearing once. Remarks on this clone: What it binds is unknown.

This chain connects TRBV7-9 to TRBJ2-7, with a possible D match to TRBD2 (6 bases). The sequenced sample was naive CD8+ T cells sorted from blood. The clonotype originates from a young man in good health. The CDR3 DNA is TGTGCCAGCAGCTCGCGGGACTCGGCCAGGGAGCAGTACTTC. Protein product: CASSSRDSAREQYF.